The clone carrying this TCR beta chain came up once. This record belongs to a study of blood T cell repertoires in COVID-19. Study in general: T cells, B-cell-depleted T cells, or PBMCs provided the cDNA or gDNA that served as material.

CDR1 is SGHVS, CDR2 FQNEAQ, per germline. This CDR3 contains 17 residues. With 1 base removed from V and 0 bases from J, the gap between germline ends came to 12 bases. In the original workflow: For nucleated cells, counts were estimated from reference gene primer amplification. Sequencing was performed with immunoSEQ multiplex PCR; in TCRdb, only in-frame clones are kept and a portion is missing. V, J and clone size derive from that table, while D and trimming were established from the DNA sequence. This table has about 82,000 clones, 80% appearing once. This sequence joins TRBV7-8 and TRBJ1-4; maybe TRBD1 (5 bases). Sample: peripheral blood. The origin of this receptor is a woman in her thirties or forties with active or convalescent COVID-19. The CDR3 sequence: CASSLGSGRTTNEKLFF. The CDR3 bases are TGTGCCAGCAGCTTAGGTTCAGGGAGGACAACTAATGAAAAACTGTTTTTT.